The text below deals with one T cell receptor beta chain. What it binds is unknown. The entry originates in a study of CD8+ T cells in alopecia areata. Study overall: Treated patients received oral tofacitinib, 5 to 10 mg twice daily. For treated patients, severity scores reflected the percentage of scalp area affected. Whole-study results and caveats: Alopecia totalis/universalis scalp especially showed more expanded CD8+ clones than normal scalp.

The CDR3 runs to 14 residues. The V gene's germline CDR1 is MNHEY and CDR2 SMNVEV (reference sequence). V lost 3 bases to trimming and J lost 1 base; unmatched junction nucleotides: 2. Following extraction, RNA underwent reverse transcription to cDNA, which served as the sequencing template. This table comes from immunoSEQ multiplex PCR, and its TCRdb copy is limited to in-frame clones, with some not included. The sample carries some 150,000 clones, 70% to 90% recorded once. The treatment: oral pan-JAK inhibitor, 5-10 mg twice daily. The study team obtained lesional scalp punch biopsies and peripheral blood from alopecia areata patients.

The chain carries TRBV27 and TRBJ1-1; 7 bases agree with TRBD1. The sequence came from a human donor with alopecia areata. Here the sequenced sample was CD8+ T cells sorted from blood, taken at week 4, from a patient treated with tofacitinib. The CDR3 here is CASSLTGTNTEAFF. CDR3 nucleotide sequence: TGTGCCAGCAGTTTGACAGGGACGAACACTGAAGCTTTCTTT.